This TCR beta chain was captured by sequencing in a study of T cell changes during pregnancy in multiple sclerosis. CDR1 is KGHSH and CDR2 is LQKENI in the germline V gene. The CDR3 is 15 residues long. V gave up 8 bases and J gave up 7 bases, with 24 bases separating them. Data came from immunoSEQ multiplex PCR; TCRdb stores just in-frame clones and leaves some out. The sample shows more than 80,000 clones, around 90% of them seen only once. The TCR originated in a female donor with multiple sclerosis, enrolled in a pregnancy study. The chain couples TRBV18 to TRBJ2-7; D is possibly TRBD1 (6 bases). Here the sequenced sample was peripheral blood, taken in the first trimester of pregnancy. CDR3 protein: CASRPDSAFPGEQYF. The CDR3 DNA reads as TGTGCCAGCAGGCCGGACAGTGCTTTCCCTGGGGAGCAGTACTTC.